These 32 T cell receptor beta chains originate from one sample sequenced in a study of T cell responses to AZD1222 COVID-19 vaccine. Measured with immunoSEQ multiplex PCR; TCRdb has only the in-frame clones, and not every one. The table lists under 200,000 clones, 85% to 95% of them singletons. Sequenced here: peripheral blood, sampled 28 days after the second dose of the MenACWY control vaccine. The source of these receptors is an adult who received the MenACWY meningococcal vaccine as a control.

This sequence joins TRBV5-4 and TRBJ2-3; TRBD1 is a possible D gene (5 bases). This CDR3 is 15 amino acids long. V shed 4 bases and J shed 6 bases, with 18 bases lying between them. CDR1 is SGHNT, CDR2 YYREEE, per germline (reference sequence). The CDR3 region is CASSPYSSRGDTQYF. The CDR3 nucleotides read TGTGCCAGCAGCCCGTATAGTTCTAGGGGTGATACGCAGTATTTT.

This chain connects TRBV11-3 to TRBJ2-2; 8 bases are shared with TRBD2. This CDR3 region has 16 residues. Germline-derived CDR1 and CDR2 are SGHNT and YENEEA. The V segment lost 10 bases and the J segment 1 base; nucleotides outside the gene matches: 11. The CDR3, as DNA: TGTGCCACCAAGTTGGGGGCGGGAGGGAACACCGGGGAGCTGTTTTTT. Its translation is CATKLGAGGNTGELFF. The complete variable domain, with remaining parts taken from reference TRBV11-3 and TRBJ2-2, reads EAGVVQSPRYKIIEKKQPVAFWCNPISGHNTLYWYLQNLGQGPELLIRYENEEAVDDSQLPKDRFSAERLKGVDSTLKIQPAELGDSAVYLCATKLGAGGNTGELFFGEGSRLTVL.

The chain uses TRBV7-6 and TRBJ2-7; 10 bases align to TRBD1. Germline V gene data show CDR1 as SGHVS and CDR2 as FNYEAQ. J lost 6 bases, V lost 5 bases, and 10 bases had no gene match. The CDR3 runs to 15 residues. CDR3 region: CASSPGTGAFSEQYF. The CDR3, as DNA: TGTGCCAGCAGCCCAGGGACAGGGGCTTTCTCCGAGCAGTACTTC.

The chain employs TRBV28 and TRBJ1-2, with a tentative D call TRBD1 (5 bases). The CDR3 is 11 residues long. The V end lost 6 bases, the J end lost 8 bases, and 10 bases lay between the germline ends. Germline CDR1 and CDR2: MDHEN and SYDVKM. The CDR3 loop reads CASSRDRGYTF. DNA for the CDR3: TGTGCCAGCAGCAGGGACCGAGGCTACACCTTC.

The chain employs TRBV6-5 and TRBJ2-5; weak D call: TRBD2 (5 bases). Per the germline V gene, CDR1 is MNHEY and CDR2 is SVGAGI. V was cut by 5 bases and J by 0 bases, with 13 bases left in between. The CDR3 is made up of 15 amino acids. CDR3 protein: CASSLDPGNQETQYF. CDR3 coding DNA: TGTGCCAGCAGTCTGGATCCGGGGAACCAAGAGACCCAGTACTTC.

This chain joins TRBV5-6 and TRBJ2-3; D may match TRBD1 or TRBD2 (5 bases each). Germline-derived CDR1 and CDR2 are SGHDT and YYEEEE. V lost 5 bases and J lost 11, with 15 bases in between. The CDR3 is 12 residues long. The chain's CDR3 is CASSSIRDGQYF. Written as DNA, the CDR3 is TGTGCCAGCAGTTCAATCCGGGACGGGCAGTATTTT.

The rearrangement links TRBV14 to TRBJ1-1; D is possibly TRBD1 (6 bases). This CDR3 comprises 14 residues. In germline, CDR1 is SGHDN, CDR2 FVKESK. The V and J ends lost 3 bases and 11 bases respectively, with 19 bases between them. The CDR3 is CASSHKRGGLGAFF. The CDR3 DNA follows: TGTGCCAGCAGCCACAAGAGAGGGGGTCTTGGGGCTTTCTTT. The full variable domain, its missing parts supplied by reference TRBV14 and TRBJ1-1, is EAGVTQFPSHSVIEKGQTVTLRCDPISGHDNLYWYRRVMGKEIKFLLHFVKESKQDESGMPNNRFLAERTGGTYSTLKVQPAELEDSGVYFCASSHKRGGLGAFFGQGTRLTVV.

This chain joins TRBV7-9 and TRBJ1-2, with a tentative D call TRBD1 (6 bases). The germline V gene encodes CDR1 SEHNR and CDR2 FQNEAQ (reference sequence). V gave up 5 bases and J gave up 7 bases, with 17 bases separating them. This CDR3 spans 14 amino acids. The CDR3 coding sequence is TGTGCCAGCAGCCTACTACAGGGATCCGGTGGCTACACCTTC. Residues: CASSLLQGSGGYTF. The full variable domain, with the rest looked up from reference TRBV7-9 and TRBJ1-2, is DTGVSQNPRHKITKRGQNVTFRCDPISEHNRLYWYRQTLGQGPEFLTYFQNEAQLEKSRLLSDRFSAERPKGSFSTLEIQRTEQGDSAMYLCASSLLQGSGGYTFGSGTRLTVV.

V gene TRBV7-2 combines with J gene TRBJ1-5; D ambiguous. CDR1 is SGHTA and CDR2 is FQGNSA in the germline V gene. The CDR3 loop spans 14 amino acids. V lost 5 bases to trimming and J lost 6 bases, with 14 bases between them. The CDR3 DNA is TGTGCCAGCAGCCTGGTGGTGGAGCCTCAGCCCCAGCATTTT. Translated, it gives CASSLVVEPQPQHF.

The chain combines TRBV19 with TRBJ1-1; no definite D call. Germline CDR1 is LNHDA and CDR2 is SQIVND (reference sequence). CDR3 size: 14 residues. V lost 5 bases and J 1 base, leaving 11 bases between the germline ends. CDR3 sequence: CASSAHRRNTEAFF. The CDR3 DNA follows: TGTGCCAGTAGTGCCCACCGAAGGAACACTGAAGCTTTCTTT.

The CDR3 region has the DNA TGTGCTAGTGGTTGGGGGGGGAGCGGGAGTCTCCACAATGAGCAGTTCTTC. Translation gives CASGWGGSGSLHNEQFF. The chain combines TRBV12-5 with TRBJ2-1; 8 nucleotides match TRBD2. There are 17 residues in the CDR3. V was clipped by 4 bases and J by 5 bases; unmatched bases: 13. Per germline, CDR1 LGHNT and CDR2 FRNRAP. The full variable domain, completed using reference TRBV12-5 and TRBJ2-1, is DARVTQTPRHKVTEMGQEVTMRCQPILGHNTVFWYRQTMMQGLELLAYFRNRAPLDDSGMPKDRFSAEMPDATLATLKIQPSEPRDSAVYFCASGWGGSGSLHNEQFFGPGTRLTVL.

V usage is TRBV5-8 and J usage is TRBJ2-1, with 7 bases matching TRBD1. The CDR3 extends over 17 amino acids. CDR1 SGHTS and CDR2 YDEGEE come from the germline V gene. V shed 0 bases and J 2 bases; nucleotides not matched to a gene: 8. The CDR3 region is CASSLVGGTVTYNEQFF. The DNA of the CDR3 is TGTGCCAGCAGCTTGGTGGGTGGGACAGTAACCTACAATGAGCAGTTCTTC.

V and J are TRBV7-3 and TRBJ2-1, with D unresolved. Germline V gene lookup returns CDR1 SGHTA and CDR2 FQGTGA. Trimming cost V 3 bases and J 5 bases, with 11 bases left between them. The CDR3 covers 14 residues. The CDR3, as DNA: TGTGCCAGCAGCTTGGCCCTACGGAACAATGAGCAGTTCTTC. Translated, it gives CASSLALRNNEQFF.

This clone was recorded a few times. This sequence joins TRBV28 and TRBJ1-1, with D possibly being TRBD1 (5 bases). Trimming took off 6 bases at V and 4 bases at J, with 15 bases between the two ends. Germline CDR1 and CDR2: MDHEN and SYDVKM. The CDR3 spans 14 residues. The CDR3 DNA is TGTGCCAGCAGGGCGGGGAATGGGGCCACTGAAGCTTTCTTT. This codes for CASRAGNGATEAFF.

A note on this clone: Other DNA sequences in the same sample also yield this CDR3. The genes are TRBV6-5 and TRBJ1-1; D remains unclear. Germline loops: CDR1 MNHEY, CDR2 SVGAGI. This CDR3 comprises 13 residues. V shed 2 bases and J shed 1 base, with 5 bases lying between them. This chain's CDR3 is CASSYNGNTEAFF. The CDR3 nucleotides are TGTGCCAGCAGTTACAACGGGAACACTGAAGCTTTCTTT.

The rearrangement uses TRBV30 and TRBJ2-1; 8 bases are a match to TRBD1. The V gene end was trimmed by 5 bases and the J gene end by 7 bases; junction bases not matched to a gene: 13. CDR3 length equals 15 residues. The germline CDR1 and CDR2 sequences are GTSNPN and SVGIG (reference sequence). The CDR3 protein is CAWSKGQVSRNEQFF. The CDR3 region has the DNA TGTGCCTGGTCCAAGGGACAGGTCTCGCGGAATGAGCAGTTCTTC.

J is TRBJ1-5 and V is TRBV18; 9 bases line up with TRBD1. Germline V gene data show CDR1 as KGHSH and CDR2 as LQKENI. V lost 4 bases to trimming and J lost 6 bases; unmatched junction nucleotides: 7. This CDR3 has 15 amino acids. The CDR3 loop is CASSHRQGGGQPQHF. The CDR3 nucleotides read TGTGCCAGCTCACATAGACAGGGGGGCGGTCAGCCCCAGCATTTT.

This clone was seen only once. The chain carries TRBV5-1 and TRBJ1-2; D gene unclear. Germline V gene sequence: CDR1 SGHRS, CDR2 YFSETQ. The CDR3 contains 14 residues. With 1 base removed from V and 4 bases from J, the gap between germline ends came to 11 bases. CDR3 nucleotide sequence: TGCGCCAGCAGCTTGTGGACGGGCCCCTATGGCTACACCTTC. Its protein product is CASSLWTGPYGYTF.

In nucleotides, the CDR3 is TGTGCCATCAGTGGGCTGGGGGCTCAAGAGACCCAGTACTTC. This codes for CAISGLGAQETQYF. The chain couples TRBV10-3 to TRBJ2-5; tentative D call: TRBD1 (6 bases). V lost 4 bases to trimming and J lost 2 bases, with 11 bases between them. Per germline, CDR1 ENHRY and CDR2 SYGVKD. The CDR3 length is 14 residues.

The V gene is TRBV3-1 (or the pseudogene TRBV3-2), the J gene TRBJ1-1; no firm D call. V gave up 0 bases and J gave up 2 bases, with 13 bases separating them. This CDR3 is built from 16 residues. CDR1 and CDR2 (germline): LGHDT, YNNKEL (reference sequence). In DNA, the CDR3 is TGTGCCAGCAGCCAAGATGGGGTGAAACCCAACACTGAAGCTTTCTTT. Translation: CASSQDGVKPNTEAFF.

Turning to this clone: This CDR3 is also generated by other DNA sequences in the sample. This chain joins TRBV9 and TRBJ2-3; D gene unclear. Per the germline V gene, CDR1 is SGDLS and CDR2 is YYNGEE. The CDR3 has 13 amino acids. V gave up 0 bases and J gave up 6 bases, with 8 bases separating them. Written as DNA, the CDR3 is TGTGCCAGCAGCGTAGGGGTAGGGGATACGCAGTATTTT. This codes for CASSVGVGDTQYF.

CDR3 residues: CASSIRWRDEKLFF. The CDR3 DNA follows: TGTGCCAGTAGTATCCGATGGAGGGATGAAAAACTGTTTTTT. This sequence joins TRBV19 and TRBJ1-4; no clear D gene. This CDR3 has 14 amino acids. Trimming cost V 3 bases and J 6 bases, with 11 bases left between them. Germline CDR1 and CDR2: LNHDA and SQIVND (reference sequence).

V and J are TRBV14 and TRBJ1-5; weak D call: TRBD1 (5 bases). The germline V and J ends were trimmed by 6 bases and 7 bases, with 16 bases remaining between them. The CDR3 has 14 residues. The germline V gene encodes CDR1 SGHDN and CDR2 FVKESK. CDR3 coding DNA: TGTGCCAGCAGTATCGGGGAGGGGACGCAGCCCCAGCATTTT. It encodes CASSIGEGTQPQHF.

The V and J genes are TRBV12-5 and TRBJ1-3; no firm D call. Germline V gene lookup returns CDR1 LGHNT and CDR2 FRNRAP. The CDR3 runs 13 residues. Between the trimmed V and J ends, which lost 1 base and 11 bases, there was a span of 12 bases. The DNA for the CDR3 is TGTGCTAGTGGTTTGGCCCGTGAAACACCCATATATTTT. Translated: CASGLARETPIYF.

This clone was counted once. The rearrangement links TRBV19 to TRBJ2-1, with no clear D. V gave up 4 bases and J gave up 0 bases, with 7 bases separating them. Germline loops: CDR1 LNHDA, CDR2 SQIVND (reference sequence). This CDR3 is 14 amino acids long. The CDR3 reads CASSTHSSYNEQFF. CDR3 in DNA: TGTGCCAGTAGTACGCATAGCTCCTACAATGAGCAGTTCTTC.

This clone was seen a handful of times. The V gene is TRBV6-5, the J gene TRBJ2-7, with TRBD1 matching over 7 bases. CDR1 and CDR2 from the germline V gene are MNHEY and SVGAGI. Trimming cost V 8 bases and J 4 bases; bases outside gene matches: 14. This CDR3 contains 15 residues. CDR3: CASRLGGAVGYEQYF. The CDR3 DNA reads as TGTGCCAGCCGCTTAGGGGGCGCAGTGGGTTACGAGCAGTACTTC.

The chain recombines TRBV12-3 or TRBV12-4 with TRBJ2-5; D unclear. V was shortened by 6 bases and J by 7 bases, with 9 bases between the two germline ends. The CDR3 is 11 residues long. CDR3 nucleotide sequence: TGTGCCAGCAGCTCCCTAGGGACCCAGTACTTC. Encoded protein: CASSSLGTQYF.

The chain employs TRBV9 and TRBJ1-2; 8 positions agree with TRBD1. The ends lost 4 bases at V and 5 bases at J; junction bases unmatched: 16. Germline V gives CDR1 SGDLS, CDR2 YYNGEE. CDR3 size: 17 residues. The CDR3: CASSLYATGTGGYGYTF. The DNA for the CDR3 is TGTGCCAGCAGCTTATACGCCACCGGGACAGGAGGGTATGGCTACACCTTC.

The chain uses TRBV27 and TRBJ1-5; a weak D match, TRBD1 (5 bases). Germline V gives CDR1 MNHEY, CDR2 SMNVEV (reference sequence). V lost 8 bases to trimming and J lost 2 bases, with 22 bases between them. This CDR3 spans 17 amino acids. CDR3 in amino acids: CASQEQGAGWGNQPQHF. The CDR3 DNA reads as TGTGCCAGCCAAGAACAAGGGGCCGGCTGGGGCAATCAGCCCCAGCATTTT.

DNA of the CDR3: TGTGCCAGCAGTTACGGGAGGGAGACTTTCTTT. Residues: CASSYGRETFF. V and J are TRBV6-5 and TRBJ1-1; no clear D gene. The germline V gene has CDR1 MNHEY and CDR2 SVGAGI. Trimming pared 2 bases from V and 12 bases from J, leaving 10 bases between. The CDR3 is made up of 11 amino acids.

The genes are TRBV18 and TRBJ1-5, with a tentative D call TRBD1 (5 bases). There are 14 residues in the CDR3. The germline V gene has CDR1 KGHSH and CDR2 LQKENI. Trimming took 4 bases from V and 3 from J, leaving 10 bases between them. CDR3 DNA sequence: TGTGCCAGCTCACGAGGGGACTCCAATCAGCCCCAGCATTTT. Its protein is CASSRGDSNQPQHF.

This rearrangement joins TRBV7-2 to TRBJ2-7, with unresolved D. Germline V gene sequence: CDR1 SGHTA, CDR2 FQGNSA. Deletions cut 1 base from V and 0 bases from J, with 10 bases between. The CDR3 has 15 amino acids. CDR3 in amino acids: CASSLEQSSSYEQYF. The CDR3 DNA reads TGTGCCAGCAGCTTAGAGCAGTCTAGCTCCTACGAGCAGTACTTC.